This T cell receptor (beta chain) derives from a study of blood T cell repertoires in COVID-19. TCRdb keeps only in-frame clones here, not all; method: immunoSEQ multiplex PCR. The repertoire consists of 250,000 to 350,000 clones, with approximately 86% occurring once and the leading ten covering roughly 2%. There are 14 residues in the CDR3. Germline lookup yields CDR1 LNHDA and CDR2 SQIVND (reference sequence). The J segment lost 3 bases and the V segment lost 7 bases, leaving 7 bases of the junction unmatched. The origin of this receptor is a woman aged 50 to 60 who had recovered from COVID-19. The rearrangement links TRBV19 to TRBJ2-3, with 7 bases matching TRBD1. Sequenced: peripheral blood. The DNA for the CDR3 is TGTGCCAGTAACCACAGGGGATTGACAGATACGCAGTATTTT. This gives the protein CASNHRGLTDTQYF.